A selection of T cell receptor beta chains follows, all from one sample in a study of immune evolution from preneoplasia to lung adenocarcinoma. The data were produced by immunoSEQ multiplex PCR, yet TCRdb's version contains in-frame clones alone and is incomplete. The table has about 9,400 clones, roughly 89% seen once; the top ten hold 2% to 3%. Input material: FFPE invasive lung adenocarcinoma tissue. The receptors come from a person between 70 and 80 years old with invasive lung adenocarcinoma. Both conserved end residues are part of each CDR3. The D gene is left open where the match is weak. The size of a clone is reported for some rows only, either as once, few or many, or as a class for expanded clones.

j_call	v_call	clone_size	d_call	cdr3_aa	cdr3_nt
TRBJ1-2	TRBV28	NA	TRBD1	CASSYDRGGGYTF	TGTGCCAGCAGCTACGACAGGGGAGGTGGCTACACCTTC
TRBJ2-2	TRBV7-2	NA	TRBD2	CASSLMLAGPLRELFF	TGTGCCAGCAGCTTAATGCTAGCGGGGCCCTTGCGGGAGCTGTTTTTT
TRBJ1-2	TRBV25-1	few	NA	CASSRDTRDYGYTF	TGTGCCAGCAGCCGGGACACCCGGGACTATGGCTACACCTTC
TRBJ2-3	TRBV28	NA	NA	CASINRLTSTDTQYF	TGTGCCAGCATTAACCGTCTTACTAGCACAGATACGCAGTATTTT
TRBJ2-2	TRBV5-4	NA	NA	CASNPAAPNTGELFF	TGTGCCAGCAACCCCGCTGCCCCGAACACCGGGGAGCTGTTTTTT
TRBJ2-7	TRBV5-3	once	NA	CARRGAGDEQYF	TGTGCCAGAAGGGGGGCTGGGGACGAGCAGTACTTC
TRBJ2-7	TRBV2	NA	TRBD2	CASSELAGALEQYF	TGTGCCAGCAGTGAACTAGCGGGAGCGCTAGAGCAGTACTTC
TRBJ2-2	TRBV7-2	NA	NA	CATKPAGAHTGELFF	TGTGCCACTAAACCCGCGGGGGCTCACACCGGGGAGCTGTTTTTT
TRBJ1-1	TRBV6-5	NA	TRBD1	CASSYRGQLNTEAFF	TGTGCCAGCAGTTACAGGGGACAGCTTAACACTGAAGCTTTCTTT
TRBJ2-5	TRBV27	NA	NA	CASSLGGDIGQETQYF	TGTGCCAGCAGTTTAGGGGGGGACATCGGACAAGAGACCCAGTACTTC
TRBJ2-1	TRBV7-3	NA	NA	CASSFSPGYEQFF	TGTGCCAGCAGCTTTTCCCCTGGGTATGAGCAGTTCTTC
TRBJ2-7	TRBV28	NA	NA	CASSLGGRYEQYF	TGTGCCAGCAGTTTAGGAGGACGGTACGAGCAGTACTTC
TRBJ2-2	TRBV28	NA	NA	CASSPGGTGELFF	TGTGCCAGCAGTCCGGGCGGCACCGGGGAGCTGTTTTTT
TRBJ1-1	TRBV20-1	NA	NA	CTAFMNTEAFF	TGCACGGCGTTTATGAACACTGAAGCTTTCTTT
TRBJ1-4	TRBV4-1	NA	NA	CASSLRSATNEKLFF	TGCGCCAGCAGCCTGAGGTCCGCAACTAATGAAAAACTGTTTTTT
TRBJ1-1	TRBV30	once	NA	CAWRLLRAKDTEAFF	TGTGCCTGGAGACTACTCAGGGCGAAGGACACTGAAGCTTTCTTT